This T cell receptor (beta chain) was found in a study of blood T cell repertoires in COVID-19. About the research overall: Samples of COVID-19 (acute and convalescent) were obtained from the United States, Italy and Spain. In each case, the material was cDNA or gDNA derived from T cells, B-cell-depleted T cells, or PBMCs.

Germline CDR1 and CDR2: MGHDK and SYGVNS. The CDR3 length is 16 residues. Germline trimming cut 2 bases from V and 5 bases from J; bases unmatched to any gene: 9. In the source study's methods: Nucleated cell number was recorded as an estimate derived from reference gene primer amplification. Using immunoSEQ multiplex PCR, the repertoire was profiled, and TCRdb retains in-frame clones only, with some absent. D and trimming come from the DNA, and the V and J calls and clone size come from that table. The sample has 210,000 or so clones; more than 70% are singletons. The chain employs TRBV25-1 and TRBJ1-2, with 9 bases that match TRBD1. The sample consisted of peripheral blood. This TCR derives from a woman aged 80 or over with active or convalescent COVID-19. The CDR3 nucleotides are TGTGCCAGCAGTGAAGAAGAGACAGGGGGGCGGTATGGCTACACCTTC. It yields the protein CASSEEETGGRYGYTF.